This T cell receptor beta chain was captured in a study of identifying expanded T cells in peripheral blood. Clones were read by immunoSEQ multiplex PCR, and TCRdb kept only the in-frame ones, dropping some. Found here are approximately 91,000 clones, approximately 88% of them singletons; the top ten hold 4%. Germline assignment: CDR1 SNHLY and CDR2 FYNNEI. V was pared by 6 bases and J by 4 bases, with 16 bases of the junction left unmatched. CDR3 length: 17 residues. This rearrangement joins TRBV2 to TRBJ2-3, with 7 bases matching TRBD2. This receptor was taken from a person between 18 and 75 years old in good health. Source material: blood. The CDR3 bases are TGTGCCAGCAGCTCGTCCGGGCTAGCGGACCGGGCAGATACGCAGTATTTT. Its translation: CASSSSGLADRADTQYF. Drawing the rest from reference TRBV2 and TRBJ2-3, the complete variable domain is EPEVTQTPSHQVTQMGQEVILRCVPISNHLYFYWYRQILGQKVEFLVSFYNNEISEKSEIFDDQFSVERPDGSNFTLKIRSTKLEDSAMYFCASSSSGLADRADTQYFGPGTRLTVL.